The subject of this entry is one T cell receptor beta chain. Its matching antigen is unknown. Produced via immunoSEQ multiplex PCR; TCRdb's table is partial and in-frame only. This sample has over 30,000 clones; 85% to 90% occur once, and the top ten carry about 12%. Time point meaning: week 47, end of study. Doses of 300 ug of mutant IDH1 20-mer peptide were given with topical imiquimod. Eight vaccinations were given in weeks 1, 3, 5, 7, 11, 15, 19 and 23. This entry comes from a study of a mutant IDH1 vaccine in newly diagnosed glioma. Study at large: Vaccination began 4-6 weeks post radiotherapy alone, or with temozolomide cycles. Patients previously underwent radiotherapy, temozolomide, or both, and most underwent both.

In germline, CDR1 is SGHTA, CDR2 FQGNSA. The CDR3 has 15 residues. V lost 2 bases, J lost 0 bases, and 10 bases lay in between. Sequencing used PBMCs, obtained from a glioma patient whose treatment included an IDH1 peptide vaccine. The sequence was collected from a woman aged 25 to 39 with glioma. The chain joins TRBV7-2 to TRBJ1-1; D ambiguous. The CDR3, as DNA: TGTGCCAGCAGCTTATCCCGACGCATGAACACTGAAGCTTTCTTT. Encoded protein: CASSLSRRMNTEAFF.